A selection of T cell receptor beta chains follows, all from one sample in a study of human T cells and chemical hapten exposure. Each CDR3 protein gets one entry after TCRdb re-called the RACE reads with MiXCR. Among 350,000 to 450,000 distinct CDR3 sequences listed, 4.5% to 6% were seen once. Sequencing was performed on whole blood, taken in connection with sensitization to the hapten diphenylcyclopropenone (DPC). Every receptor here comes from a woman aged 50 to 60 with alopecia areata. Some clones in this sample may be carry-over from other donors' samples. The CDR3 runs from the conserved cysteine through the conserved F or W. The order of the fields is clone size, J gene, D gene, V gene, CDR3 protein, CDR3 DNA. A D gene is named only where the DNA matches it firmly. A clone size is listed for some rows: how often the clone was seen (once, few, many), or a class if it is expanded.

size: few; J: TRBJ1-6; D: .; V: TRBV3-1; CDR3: CASSQDGQGDSPLHF; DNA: TGTGCCAGCAGCCAAGATGGGCAGGGAGATTCACCCCTCCACTTT
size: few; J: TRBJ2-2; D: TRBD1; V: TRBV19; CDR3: CASLSPGQGSGELFF; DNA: TGTGCCAGCCTGTCCCCGGGACAGGGGAGCGGGGAGCTGTTTTTT
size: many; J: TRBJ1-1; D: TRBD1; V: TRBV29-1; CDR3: CSVERTGRNTEAFF; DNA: TGCAGCGTTGAACGGACAGGGAGGAACACTGAAGCTTTCTTT
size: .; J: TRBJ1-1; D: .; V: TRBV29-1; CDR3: CSVEASGYTEAFF; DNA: TGCAGCGTTGAAGCCTCGGGGTACACTGAAGCTTTCTTT
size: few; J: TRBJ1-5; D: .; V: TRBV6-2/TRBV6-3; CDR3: CASSYAAINQPQHF; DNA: TGTGCCAGCAGTTATGCGGCCATCAATCAGCCCCAGCATTTT
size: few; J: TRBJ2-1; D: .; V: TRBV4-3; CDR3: CASSQEGGSEQFF; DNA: TGCGCCAGCAGCCAAGAAGGAGGGTCTGAGCAGTTCTTC
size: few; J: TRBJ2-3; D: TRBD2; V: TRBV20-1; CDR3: CSARGTSGRTRDTQYF; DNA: TGCAGTGCTCGTGGGACTAGCGGGAGAACCAGAGATACGCAGTATTTT
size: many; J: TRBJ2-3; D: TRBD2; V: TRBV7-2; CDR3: CASSLGRGGKYTQYF; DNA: TGTGCCAGCAGCTTAGGGCGGGGGGGCAAATATACGCAGTATTTT
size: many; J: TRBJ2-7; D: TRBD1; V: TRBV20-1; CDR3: CSARGVGTGFYEQYF; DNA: TGCAGTGCTAGGGGCGTGGGGACAGGATTCTACGAGCAGTACTTC
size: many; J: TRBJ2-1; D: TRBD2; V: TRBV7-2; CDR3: CASSPGRASSDEQFF; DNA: TGTGCCAGCAGCCCGGGGAGGGCTAGTTCCGATGAGCAGTTCTTC
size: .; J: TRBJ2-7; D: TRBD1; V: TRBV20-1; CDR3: CSARPGQGAYGQYF; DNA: TGCAGTGCTAGGCCGGGACAGGGGGCCTACGGGCAGTACTTC
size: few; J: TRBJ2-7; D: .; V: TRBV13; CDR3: CASSPQRRWEQYF; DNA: TGTGCCAGCAGCCCCCAGAGGAGGTGGGAGCAGTACTTC
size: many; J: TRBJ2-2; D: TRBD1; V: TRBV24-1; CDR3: CATSDGQDVNTGELFF; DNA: TGTGCCACCAGTGATGGACAGGACGTCAACACCGGGGAGCTGTTTTTT
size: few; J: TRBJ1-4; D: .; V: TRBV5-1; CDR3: CASSLGGRSVGQKLFF; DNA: TGCGCCAGCAGCTTGGGGGGACGGTCGGTCGGACAAAAACTGTTTTTT
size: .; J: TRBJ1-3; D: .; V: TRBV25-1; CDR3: CASSKEISGNTIYF; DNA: TGTGCCAGCAGTAAGGAGATCTCTGGAAACACCATATATTTT
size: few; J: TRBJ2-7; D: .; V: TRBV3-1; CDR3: CASSHNGPYEQYF; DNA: TGTGCCAGCAGCCATAATGGACCTTACGAGCAGTACTTC
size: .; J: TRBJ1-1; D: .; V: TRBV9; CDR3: CASSVDGEEAFF; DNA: TGTGCCAGCAGCGTAGATGGGGAAGAGGCTTTCTTT
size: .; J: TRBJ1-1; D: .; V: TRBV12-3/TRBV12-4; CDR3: CASSLRGDGIEAFF; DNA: TGTGCCAGCAGTTTAAGAGGGGACGGTATAGAAGCTTTCTTT
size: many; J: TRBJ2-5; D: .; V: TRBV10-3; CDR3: CAITSSLQETQYF; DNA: TGTGCCATCACTAGCAGTCTCCAAGAGACCCAGTACTTC
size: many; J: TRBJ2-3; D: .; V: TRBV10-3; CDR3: CAISDGGTTDTQYF; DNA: TGTGCCATCAGTGACGGAGGGACCACAGATACGCAGTATTTT
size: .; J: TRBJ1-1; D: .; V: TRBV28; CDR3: CASSPPGSNTEAFF; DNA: TGTGCCAGCAGTCCCCCCGGGTCTAACACTGAAGCTTTCTTT
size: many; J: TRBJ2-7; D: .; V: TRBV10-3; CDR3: CAIRAQQEAYEQYF; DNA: TGTGCCATCAGGGCTCAACAGGAAGCCTACGAGCAGTACTTC
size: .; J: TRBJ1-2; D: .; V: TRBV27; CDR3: CASSLSPSNYGYTF; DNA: TGTGCCAGCAGCCTCAGTCCGTCAAACTATGGCTACACCTTC
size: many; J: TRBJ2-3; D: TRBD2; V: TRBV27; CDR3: CASSLKAGGPTDTQYF; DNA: TGTGCCAGCAGTTTAAAAGCGGGGGGGCCGACAGATACGCAGTATTTT
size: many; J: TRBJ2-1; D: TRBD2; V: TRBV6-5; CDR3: CASSSPGLAGAVNEQFF; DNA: TGTGCCAGCAGTTCTCCGGGACTAGCGGGAGCGGTCAATGAGCAGTTCTTC
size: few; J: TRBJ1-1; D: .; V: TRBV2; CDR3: CASSVGGKAFF; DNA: TGTGCCAGCAGTGTTGGGGGGAAAGCTTTCTTT
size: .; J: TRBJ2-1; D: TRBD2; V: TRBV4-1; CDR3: CASSQGVSGSSYNEQFF; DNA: TGCGCCAGCAGCCAAGGAGTAAGCGGGAGCTCCTACAATGAGCAGTTCTTC
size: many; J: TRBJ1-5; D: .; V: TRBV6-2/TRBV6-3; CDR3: CASRESDQPQHF; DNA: TGTGCCAGCAGAGAGAGCGATCAGCCCCAGCATTTT
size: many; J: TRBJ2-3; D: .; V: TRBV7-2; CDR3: CASSLAETAFTSTDTQYF; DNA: TGTGCCAGCAGCCTGGCGGAGACAGCTTTTACTAGCACAGATACGCAGTATTTT
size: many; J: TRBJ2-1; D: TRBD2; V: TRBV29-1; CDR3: CSVEGLAGARSSYNEQFF; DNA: TGCAGCGTTGAAGGACTAGCGGGAGCTCGGAGCTCCTACAATGAGCAGTTCTTC
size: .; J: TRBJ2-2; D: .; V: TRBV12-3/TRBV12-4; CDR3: CASSFHGAGELFF; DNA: TGTGCCAGCAGTTTTCACGGGGCCGGGGAGCTGTTTTTT
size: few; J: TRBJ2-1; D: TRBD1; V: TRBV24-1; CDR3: CATSDRTGSFNEQFF; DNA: TGTGCCACCAGTGACAGGACAGGTTCGTTCAATGAGCAGTTCTTC
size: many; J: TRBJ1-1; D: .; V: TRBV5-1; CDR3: CASSLQANTEAFF; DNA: TGCGCCAGCAGCTTACAGGCGAACACTGAAGCTTTCTTT
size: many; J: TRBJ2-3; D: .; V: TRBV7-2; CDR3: CASSLMGLPSTDTQYF; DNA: TGTGCCAGCAGCTTAATGGGGCTTCCTAGCACAGATACGCAGTATTTT
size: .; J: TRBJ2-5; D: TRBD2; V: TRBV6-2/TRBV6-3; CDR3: CASSSLAGGDQETQYF; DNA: TGTGCCAGCAGTTCCCTAGCGGGGGGCGACCAAGAGACCCAGTACTTC
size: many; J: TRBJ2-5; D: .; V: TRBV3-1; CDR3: CASSPTGLPSETQYF; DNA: TGTGCCAGCAGCCCGACGGGACTGCCCTCAGAGACCCAGTACTTC
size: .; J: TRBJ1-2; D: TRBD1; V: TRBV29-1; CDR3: CSVDQDRGRRYGYTF; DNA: TGCAGCGTTGATCAGGACAGGGGGCGAAGGTATGGCTACACCTTC
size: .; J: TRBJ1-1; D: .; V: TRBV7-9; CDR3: CASSLPGVTEAFF; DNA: TGTGCCAGCAGCTTACCAGGGGTCACTGAAGCTTTCTTT
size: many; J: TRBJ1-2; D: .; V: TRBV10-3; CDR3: CAISESNRPGADYGYTF; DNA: TGTGCCATCAGTGAGTCGAATCGCCCCGGGGCCGACTATGGCTACACCTTC
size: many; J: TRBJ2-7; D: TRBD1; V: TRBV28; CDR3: CASRIPGQGHYEQYF; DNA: TGTGCCAGCAGGATTCCGGGACAGGGACACTACGAGCAGTACTTC
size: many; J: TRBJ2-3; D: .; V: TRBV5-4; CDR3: CASSLEGARYTDTQYF; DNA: TGTGCCAGCAGCTTGGAAGGGGCCAGGTACACAGATACGCAGTATTTT
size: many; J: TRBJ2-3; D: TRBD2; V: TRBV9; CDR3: CASSVGAGTDTQYF; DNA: TGTGCCAGCAGCGTAGGAGCGGGGACAGATACGCAGTATTTT
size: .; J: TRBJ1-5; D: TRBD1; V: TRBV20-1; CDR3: CSASRRQGEGQPQHF; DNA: TGCAGTGCTAGTCGGCGACAGGGCGAGGGTCAGCCCCAGCATTTT
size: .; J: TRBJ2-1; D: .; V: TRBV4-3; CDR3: CASSQDANQWGHEQFF; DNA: TGCGCCAGCAGCCAAGACGCAAACCAATGGGGACATGAGCAGTTCTTC
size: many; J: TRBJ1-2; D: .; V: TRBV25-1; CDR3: CASSEGGGAFYGYTF; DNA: TGTGCCAGCAGTGAAGGAGGGGGAGCCTTCTATGGCTACACCTTC
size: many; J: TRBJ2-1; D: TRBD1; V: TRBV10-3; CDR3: CAISKRGGQDNEQFF; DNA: TGTGCCATCAGTAAGAGAGGGGGCCAAGACAATGAGCAGTTCTTC
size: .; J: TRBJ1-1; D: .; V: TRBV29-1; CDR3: CSVKDTEAFF; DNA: TGCAGCGTCAAAGACACTGAAGCTTTCTTT
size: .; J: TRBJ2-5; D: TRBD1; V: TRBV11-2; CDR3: CASSFSRTGGQETQYF; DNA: TGTGCCAGCAGCTTCAGTCGGACAGGGGGCCAAGAGACCCAGTACTTC
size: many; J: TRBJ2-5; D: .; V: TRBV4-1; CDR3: CASSQEGVQETQYF; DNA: TGCGCCAGCAGCCAAGAAGGGGTCCAAGAGACCCAGTACTTC
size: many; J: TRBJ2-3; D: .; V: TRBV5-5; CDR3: CASSPETPGHTDTQYF; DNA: TGTGCCAGCAGCCCAGAAACACCCGGACACACAGATACGCAGTATTTT
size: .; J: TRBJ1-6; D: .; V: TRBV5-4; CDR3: CASSLNSGYNSPLHF; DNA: TGTGCCAGCAGCTTGAACAGCGGATATAATTCACCCCTCCACTTT
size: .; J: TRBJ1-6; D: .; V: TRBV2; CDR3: CASSWTDSLSSYNSPLHF; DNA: TGTGCCAGCAGCTGGACGGACAGTTTGAGCTCCTATAATTCACCCCTCCACTTT